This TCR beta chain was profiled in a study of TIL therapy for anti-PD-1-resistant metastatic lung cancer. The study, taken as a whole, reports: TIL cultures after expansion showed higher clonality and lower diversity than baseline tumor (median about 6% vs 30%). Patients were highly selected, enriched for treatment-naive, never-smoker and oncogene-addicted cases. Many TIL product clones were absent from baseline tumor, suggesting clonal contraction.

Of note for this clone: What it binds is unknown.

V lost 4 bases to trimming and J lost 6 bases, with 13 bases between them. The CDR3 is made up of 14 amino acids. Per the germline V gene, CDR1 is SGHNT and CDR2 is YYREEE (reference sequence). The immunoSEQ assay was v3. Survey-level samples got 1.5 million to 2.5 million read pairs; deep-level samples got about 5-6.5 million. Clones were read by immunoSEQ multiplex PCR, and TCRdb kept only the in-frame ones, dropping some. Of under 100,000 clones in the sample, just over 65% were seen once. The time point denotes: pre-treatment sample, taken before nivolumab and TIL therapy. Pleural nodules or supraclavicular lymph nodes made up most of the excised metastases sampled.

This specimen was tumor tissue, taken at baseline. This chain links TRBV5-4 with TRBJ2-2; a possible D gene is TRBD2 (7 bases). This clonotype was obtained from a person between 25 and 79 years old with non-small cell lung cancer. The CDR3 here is CASSNRGAAGELFF. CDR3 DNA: TGTGCCAGCAGCAATCGGGGGGCGGCCGGGGAGCTGTTTTTT.